These 10 T cell receptor beta chains originate from one sample sequenced in a study of long-term antiretroviral therapy in people with HIV. The assay used was immunoSEQ (version v3.0), run at survey level. Produced via immunoSEQ multiplex PCR; TCRdb's table is partial and in-frame only. This sample has around 29,000 clones, with about 95% found just once. This specimen was unsorted PBMCs, taken 5.3 years after starting antiretroviral therapy. The receptors here all came from a man younger than 45 with HIV.

V is TRBV13 and J is TRBJ2-3; TRBD2 agrees at 14 bases. Germline CDR1 is PRHDT and CDR2 is FYEKMQ (reference sequence). With 4 bases clipped from V and 3 bases from J, the junction kept 3 bases outside the gene matches. The CDR3 extends over 16 amino acids. This CDR3 is CASSSRLAGGTDTQYF. The CDR3 DNA is TGTGCCAGCAGCTCCCGACTAGCGGGGGGGACAGATACGCAGTATTTT.

V and J are TRBV27 and TRBJ2-3; 11 bases are shared with TRBD2. This CDR3 is built from 17 residues. V lost 6 bases and J lost 4; bases outside the gene matches: 12. Germline-derived CDR1 and CDR2 are MNHEY and SMNVEV (reference sequence). CDR3 in amino acids: CASRAPIAGGPPDTQYF. The CDR3 bases are TGTGCCAGCAGGGCCCCGATAGCGGGAGGGCCCCCAGATACGCAGTATTTT.

CDR3 DNA sequence: TGTGCCAGCGGAGGGCAGAGGTATAGCAATCAGCCCCAGCATTTT. This sequence encodes CASGGQRYSNQPQHF. This chain connects TRBV6-1 to TRBJ1-5; no clear D gene. The CDR3 has 15 amino acids. The ends were cut back, 8 bases at V and 0 bases at J, with 14 bases in the middle. Germline V gene data show CDR1 as MNHNS and CDR2 as SASEGT.

The V and J genes are TRBV7-2 and TRBJ2-7; 11 nucleotides line up with TRBD2. The V and J ends lost 6 bases and 1 base, in that order; junction bases with no gene match: 5. This CDR3 has 15 amino acids. The germline CDR1 and CDR2 sequences are SGHTA and FQGNSA. CDR3 DNA: TGTGCCAGCAGATGGACTAGCGGGTCTTCCTACGAGCAGTACTTC. This translates into CASRWTSGSSYEQYF.

CDR3 bases: TGTGCCAGCAGCGTAGGTGTTCGTCTAGCGGGTCACACAGATACGCAGTATTTT. It is translated as CASSVGVRLAGHTDTQYF. The rearrangement joins TRBV9 to TRBJ2-3; 8 bases match TRBD2. Germline lookup yields CDR1 SGDLS and CDR2 YYNGEE. There are 18 residues in the CDR3. With V trimmed by 0 bases and J by 2 bases, 11 bases remained unmatched.

V and J are TRBV12-5 and TRBJ1-6; D is perhaps TRBD1 (5 bases). Trimming took off 7 bases at V and 4 bases at J, with 14 bases between the two ends. CDR3 length: 15 amino acids. The germline V gene encodes CDR1 LGHNT and CDR2 FRNRAP. In DNA, the CDR3 is TGTGCTAGTGCCGAAGGGACGGCGTATAATTCACCCCTCCACTTT. Translated: CASAEGTAYNSPLHF. The full variable domain, in which reference TRBV12-5 and TRBJ1-6 provide the parts outside the CDR3, is DARVTQTPRHKVTEMGQEVTMRCQPILGHNTVFWYRQTMMQGLELLAYFRNRAPLDDSGMPKDRFSAEMPDATLATLKIQPSEPRDSAVYFCASAEGTAYNSPLHFGNGTRLTVT.

This clone was recorded once. The chain carries TRBV18 and TRBJ1-6, with 7 positions matching TRBD1. From germline, CDR1 is KGHSH and CDR2 LQKENI. J lost 7 bases, V lost 1 base, and 13 bases had no gene match. CDR3 length equals 18 residues. The chain's CDR3 is CASSPLTRGPSTNSPLHF. The CDR3 nucleotides are TGTGCCAGCTCACCACTGACGAGGGGGCCGTCTACGAATTCACCCCTCCACTTT.

This rearrangement joins TRBV4-1 to TRBJ2-1, with TRBD1 matching over 7 bases. Losses at the gene ends were 0 bases for V and 5 bases for J; bases not matched to a gene: 7. This CDR3 has 16 residues. Per the germline V gene, CDR1 is MGHRA and CDR2 is YSYEKL. CDR3 in amino acids: CASSQEVGQRNNEQFF. CDR3 nucleotides: TGCGCCAGCAGCCAAGAAGTGGGACAGAGAAACAATGAGCAGTTCTTC.

V and J are TRBV19 and TRBJ1-1; 7 bases line up with TRBD1. Germline CDR1 LNHDA, CDR2 SQIVND (reference sequence). The CDR3 totals 16 residues. V gave up 4 bases and J gave up 1 base; unmatched junction bases: 9. The CDR3: CASSTTGQNPNTEAFF. CDR3 DNA sequence: TGTGCCAGTAGTACCACGGGACAGAATCCGAACACTGAAGCTTTCTTT.

The genes are TRBV6-5 and TRBJ1-2, with D uncertain. Germline CDR1 MNHEY, CDR2 SVGAGI. This CDR3 comprises 12 residues. The V end lost 4 bases, the J end lost 8 bases, and 11 bases lay between the germline ends. This CDR3 is CASSSGMRGYTF. CDR3 coding DNA: TGTGCCAGCAGTTCGGGGATGCGGGGCTACACCTTC.